This T cell receptor (beta chain) originates from a study of CD8+ T cells in alopecia areata. Study outcomes and limitations: In scalp samples, resident alphabeta T cells of normal skin are also sequenced. Relative to normal scalp, lesional scalp, especially alopecia totalis/universalis, showed higher clonality.

CDR1 and CDR2 from the germline V gene are SGHAT and FQNNGV. Trimming cost V 1 base and J 9 bases, with 13 bases left between them. There are 14 residues in the CDR3. Sequencing relied on a cDNA template that was reverse transcribed from extracted RNA. Assay: immunoSEQ multiplex PCR; the TCRdb copy retains only in-frame clones and omits some. The repertoire holds 220,000 or so clones, more than 45% seen once, with 0.45% in the top ten. Lesional scalp punch biopsies and peripheral blood came from alopecia areata patients. The sorting of PBMCs gave CD4+ and CD8+ T cells. This clone was recorded a few times. Its cognate antigen is unknown.

The TCR comes from a human donor with alopecia areata. This material consisted of CD4+ T cells sorted from blood, taken at week 0. V gene TRBV11-2 combines with J gene TRBJ2-1; tentative D call: TRBD2 (6 bases). Here the CDR3 reads CASSLGAGFAEQFF. DNA for the CDR3: TGTGCCAGCAGCTTAGGTGCGGGATTCGCTGAGCAGTTCTTC.